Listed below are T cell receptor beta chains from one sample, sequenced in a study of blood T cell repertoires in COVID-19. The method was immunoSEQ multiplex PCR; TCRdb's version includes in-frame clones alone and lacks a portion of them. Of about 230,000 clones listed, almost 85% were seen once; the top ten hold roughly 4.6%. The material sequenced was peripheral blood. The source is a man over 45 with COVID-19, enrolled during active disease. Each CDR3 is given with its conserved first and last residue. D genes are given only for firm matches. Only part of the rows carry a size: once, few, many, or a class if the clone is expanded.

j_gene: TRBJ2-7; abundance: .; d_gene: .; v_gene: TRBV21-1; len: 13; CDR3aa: CASSKESDYEQYF; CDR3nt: TGTGCCAGCAGCAAAGAGAGCGACTACGAGCAGTACTTC
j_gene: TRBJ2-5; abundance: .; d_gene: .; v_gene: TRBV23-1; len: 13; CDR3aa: CASRRVLGETQYF; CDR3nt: TGCGCCAGTAGGAGGGTCCTGGGGGAGACCCAGTACTTC
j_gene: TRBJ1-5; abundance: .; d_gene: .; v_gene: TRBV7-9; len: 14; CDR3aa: CASSAFGGNQPQHF; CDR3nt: TGTGCCAGCAGCGCCTTTGGGGGGAATCAGCCCCAGCATTTT
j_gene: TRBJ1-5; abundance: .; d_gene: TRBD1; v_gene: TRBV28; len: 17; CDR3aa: CASSLPRGLRGNQPQHF; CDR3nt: TGTGCCAGCAGTTTACCGAGGGGGCTAAGGGGCAATCAGCCCCAGCATTTT
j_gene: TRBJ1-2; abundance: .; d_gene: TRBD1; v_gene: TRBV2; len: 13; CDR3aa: CASRNDRASGYTF; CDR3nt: TGTGCCAGCAGGAATGACAGGGCCTCCGGCTACACCTTC
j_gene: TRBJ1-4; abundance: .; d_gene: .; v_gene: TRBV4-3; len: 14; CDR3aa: CASSSRGSRQKLFF; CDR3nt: TGCGCCAGCAGCTCCCGAGGCTCCCGCCAAAAACTGTTTTTT
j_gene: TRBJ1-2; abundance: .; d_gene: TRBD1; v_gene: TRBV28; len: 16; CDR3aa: CASTPQGGRGAYGYTF; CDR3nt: TGTGCCAGCACCCCGCAGGGGGGCAGGGGGGCCTATGGCTACACCTTC
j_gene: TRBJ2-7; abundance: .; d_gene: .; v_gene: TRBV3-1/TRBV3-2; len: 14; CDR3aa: CASSQDPFIYEQYF; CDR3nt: TGTGCCAGCAGCCAAGACCCCTTTATTTACGAGCAGTACTTC
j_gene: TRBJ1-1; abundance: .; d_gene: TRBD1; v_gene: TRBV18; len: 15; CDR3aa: CASSQEQGVRTEAFF; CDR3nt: TGTGCCAGCTCACAAGAACAGGGGGTTAGGACTGAAGCTTTCTTT
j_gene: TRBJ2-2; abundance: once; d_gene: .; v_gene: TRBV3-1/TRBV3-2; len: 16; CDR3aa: CASSQESTANTGELFF; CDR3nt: TGTGCCAGCAGCCAAGAATCCACAGCGAACACCGGGGAGCTGTTTTTT
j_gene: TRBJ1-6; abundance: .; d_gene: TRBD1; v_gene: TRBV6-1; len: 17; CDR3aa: CASSEAMAGGYNSPLHF; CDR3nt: TGTGCCAGCAGTGAAGCGATGGCAGGGGGCTATAATTCACCCCTCCACTTT
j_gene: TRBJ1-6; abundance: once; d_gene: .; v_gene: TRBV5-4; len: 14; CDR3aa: CASSIQAPNSPLHF; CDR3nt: TGTGCCAGCAGCATCCAGGCCCCTAATTCACCCCTCCACTTT
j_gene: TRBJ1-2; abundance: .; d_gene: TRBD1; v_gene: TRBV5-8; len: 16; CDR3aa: CASSLSGTETGYGYTF; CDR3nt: TGTGCCAGCAGCTTATCCGGGACAGAGACTGGGTATGGCTACACCTTC
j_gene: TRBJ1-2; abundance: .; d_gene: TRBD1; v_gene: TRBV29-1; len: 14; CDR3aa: CSVSGTGVFYGYTF; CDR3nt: TGCAGCGTGTCCGGGACAGGGGTTTTCTATGGCTACACCTTC
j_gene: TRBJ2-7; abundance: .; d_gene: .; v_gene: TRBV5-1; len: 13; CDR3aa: CASSLGSTYEQYF; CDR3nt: TGCGCCAGCAGCCTCGGGAGCACCTACGAGCAGTACTTC
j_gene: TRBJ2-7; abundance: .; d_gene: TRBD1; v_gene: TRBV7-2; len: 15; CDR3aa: CASSLNEDRVYEQYF; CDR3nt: TGTGCCAGCAGCTTAAACGAGGACAGGGTCTACGAGCAGTACTTC
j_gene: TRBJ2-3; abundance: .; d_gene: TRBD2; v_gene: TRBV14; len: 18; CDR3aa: CASSVRRLAGGGTDTQYF; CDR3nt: TGTGCCAGCAGCGTCCGGCGACTAGCGGGGGGGGGCACAGATACGCAGTATTTT
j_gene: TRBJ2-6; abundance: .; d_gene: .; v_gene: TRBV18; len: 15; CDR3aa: CASSLGASGANVLTF; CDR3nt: TGTGCCAGCTCTTTAGGGGCATCTGGGGCCAACGTCCTGACTTTC
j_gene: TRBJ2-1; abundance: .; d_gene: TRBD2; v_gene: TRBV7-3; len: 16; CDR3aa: CASSLVGRGNYNEQFF; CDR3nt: TGTGCCAGCAGCTTAGTGGGGCGGGGGAATTACAATGAGCAGTTCTTC
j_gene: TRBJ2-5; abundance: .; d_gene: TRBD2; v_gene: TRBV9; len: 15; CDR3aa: CASSVSSGGRETQYF; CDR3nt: TGTGCCAGCAGCGTATCTAGCGGGGGGCGAGAGACCCAGTACTTC
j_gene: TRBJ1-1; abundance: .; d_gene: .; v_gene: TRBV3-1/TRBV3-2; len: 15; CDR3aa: CASSQADRRNTEAFF; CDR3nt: TGTGCCAGCAGCCAAGCGGACAGACGGAACACTGAAGCTTTCTTT
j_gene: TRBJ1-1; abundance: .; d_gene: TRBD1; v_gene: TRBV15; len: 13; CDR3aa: CATSREETGDAFF; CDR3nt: TGTGCCACCAGCAGAGAGGAAACAGGGGACGCTTTCTTT
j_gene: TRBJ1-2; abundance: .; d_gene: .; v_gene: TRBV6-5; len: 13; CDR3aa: CASSYRVGYGYTF; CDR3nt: TGTGCCAGCAGTTACCGAGTTGGCTATGGCTACACCTTC
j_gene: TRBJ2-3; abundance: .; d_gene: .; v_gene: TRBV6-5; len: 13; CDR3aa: CASRRAGTDTQYF; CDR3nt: TGTGCCAGCAGGAGAGCGGGCACAGATACGCAGTATTTT
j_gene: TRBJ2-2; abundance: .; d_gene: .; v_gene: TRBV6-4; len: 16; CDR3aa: CASSDSGAANTGELFF; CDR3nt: TGTGCCAGCAGTGACTCTGGGGCGGCGAACACCGGGGAGCTGTTTTTT
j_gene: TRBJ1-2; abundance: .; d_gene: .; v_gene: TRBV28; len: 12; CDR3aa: CASSLGGVGYTF; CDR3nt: TGTGCCAGCAGTTTGGGAGGGGTCGGCTACACCTTC
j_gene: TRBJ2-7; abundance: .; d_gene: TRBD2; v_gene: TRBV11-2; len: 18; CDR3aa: CASSQIGRQRGVAYEQYF; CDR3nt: TGTGCCAGCAGCCAAATTGGGAGACAGCGGGGGGTCGCCTACGAGCAGTACTTC
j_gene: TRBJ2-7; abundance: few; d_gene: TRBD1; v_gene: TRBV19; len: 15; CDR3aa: CASSKPGQGRYEQYF; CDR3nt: TGTGCCAGTAGTAAACCGGGACAGGGAAGATACGAGCAGTACTTC
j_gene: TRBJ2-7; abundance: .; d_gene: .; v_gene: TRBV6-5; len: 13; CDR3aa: CASTKPGVYEQYF; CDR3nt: TGTGCCAGCACCAAGCCCGGGGTCTACGAGCAGTACTTC
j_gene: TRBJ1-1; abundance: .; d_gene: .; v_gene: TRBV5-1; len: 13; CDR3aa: CASRQEGGLGAFF; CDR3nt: TGCGCCAGCAGGCAAGAAGGAGGTTTGGGAGCTTTCTTT
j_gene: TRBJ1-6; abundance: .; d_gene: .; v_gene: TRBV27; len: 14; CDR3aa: CASSGSGNNSPLHF; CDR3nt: TGTGCCAGCAGTGGATCCGGGAATAATTCACCCCTCCACTTT
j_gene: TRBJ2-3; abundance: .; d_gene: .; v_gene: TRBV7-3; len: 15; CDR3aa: CASSLIARATDTQYF; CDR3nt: TGTGCCAGCAGCTTAATCGCCAGGGCGACAGATACGCAGTATTTT
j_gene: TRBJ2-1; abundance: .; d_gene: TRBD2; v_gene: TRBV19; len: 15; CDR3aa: CASSIAGTNNNEQFF; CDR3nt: TGTGCCAGTAGTATAGCGGGGACTAATAACAATGAGCAGTTCTTC
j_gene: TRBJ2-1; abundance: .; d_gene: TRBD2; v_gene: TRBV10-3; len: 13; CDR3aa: CAISQRGGNEQFF; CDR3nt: TGTGCCATCAGCCAGCGGGGGGGCAATGAGCAGTTCTTC
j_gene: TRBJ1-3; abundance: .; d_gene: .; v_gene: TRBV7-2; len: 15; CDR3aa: CASSLASQVGNTIYF; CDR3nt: TGTGCCAGCAGCTTAGCTAGCCAAGTTGGAAACACCATATATTTT
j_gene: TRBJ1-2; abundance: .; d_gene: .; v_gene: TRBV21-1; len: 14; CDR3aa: CASSKSPTGYGYTF; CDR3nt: TGTGCCAGCAGCAAAAGTCCAACAGGGTATGGCTACACCTTC
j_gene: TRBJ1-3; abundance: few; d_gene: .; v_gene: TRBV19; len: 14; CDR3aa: CATLQWSSGNTIYF; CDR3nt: TGTGCCACCCTTCAGTGGAGCTCTGGAAACACCATATATTTT
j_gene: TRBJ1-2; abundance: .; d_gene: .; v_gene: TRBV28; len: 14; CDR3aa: CASSTVDRNYGYTF; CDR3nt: TGTGCCAGCAGTACCGTCGACAGGAACTATGGCTACACCTTC
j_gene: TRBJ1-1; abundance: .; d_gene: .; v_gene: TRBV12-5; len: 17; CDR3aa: CASGPLASPDPNTEAFF; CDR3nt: TGTGCTAGTGGCCCTCTTGCTAGCCCGGACCCTAACACTGAAGCTTTCTTT
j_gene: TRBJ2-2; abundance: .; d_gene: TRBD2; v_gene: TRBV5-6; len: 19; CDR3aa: CASSFSGGATRTNTGELFF; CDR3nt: TGTGCCAGCAGCTTCAGCGGGGGAGCTACCCGAACGAACACCGGGGAGCTGTTTTTT
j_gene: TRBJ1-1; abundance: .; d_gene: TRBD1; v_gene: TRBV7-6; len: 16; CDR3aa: CASSLRQGSMDTEAFF; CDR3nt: TGTGCCAGCAGCTTAAGACAGGGGAGTATGGACACTGAAGCTTTCTTT
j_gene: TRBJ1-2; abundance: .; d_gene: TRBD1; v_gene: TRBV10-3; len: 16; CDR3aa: CAIKRGTGGEVTGYTF; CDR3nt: TGTGCCATCAAACGCGGGACAGGGGGTGAGGTTACTGGCTACACCTTC
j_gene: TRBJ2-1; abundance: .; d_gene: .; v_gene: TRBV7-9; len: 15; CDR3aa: CASSFHRQGKNEQFF; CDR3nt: TGTGCCAGCAGCTTCCATCGGCAGGGGAAGAATGAGCAGTTCTTC
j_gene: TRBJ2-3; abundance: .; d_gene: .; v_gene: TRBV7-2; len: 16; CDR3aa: CASSSSGPRVADTQYF; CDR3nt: TGTGCCAGCAGCTCCTCCGGGCCCAGGGTCGCAGATACGCAGTATTTT
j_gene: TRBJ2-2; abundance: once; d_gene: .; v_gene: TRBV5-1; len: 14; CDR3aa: CASSLPQYTGELFF; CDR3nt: TGCGCCAGCAGCCTACCACAGTACACCGGGGAGCTGTTTTTT
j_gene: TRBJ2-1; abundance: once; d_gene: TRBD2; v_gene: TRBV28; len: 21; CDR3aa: CASSFYSGGIPRLSSYNEQFF; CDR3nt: TGTGCCAGCAGTTTCTATAGCGGGGGGATTCCCCGCTTAAGCTCCTACAATGAGCAGTTCTTC
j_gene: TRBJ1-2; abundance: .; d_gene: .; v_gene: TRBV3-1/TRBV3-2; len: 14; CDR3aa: CASSQLPANYGYTF; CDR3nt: TGTGCCAGCAGCCAATTGCCGGCTAACTATGGCTACACCTTC
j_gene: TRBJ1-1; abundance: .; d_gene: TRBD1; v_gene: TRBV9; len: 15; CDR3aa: CASTRQGQMNTEAFF; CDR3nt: TGTGCCAGCACCCGACAGGGTCAGATGAACACTGAAGCTTTCTTT
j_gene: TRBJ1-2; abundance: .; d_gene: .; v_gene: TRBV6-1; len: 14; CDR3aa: CASSEVVGDYGYTF; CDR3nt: TGTGCCAGCAGTGAAGTGGTGGGAGACTATGGCTACACCTTC
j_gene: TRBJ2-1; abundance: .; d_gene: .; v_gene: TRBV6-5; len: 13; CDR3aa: CASRLGAYNEQFF; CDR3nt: TGTGCCAGCAGGTTAGGGGCCTACAATGAGCAGTTCTTC